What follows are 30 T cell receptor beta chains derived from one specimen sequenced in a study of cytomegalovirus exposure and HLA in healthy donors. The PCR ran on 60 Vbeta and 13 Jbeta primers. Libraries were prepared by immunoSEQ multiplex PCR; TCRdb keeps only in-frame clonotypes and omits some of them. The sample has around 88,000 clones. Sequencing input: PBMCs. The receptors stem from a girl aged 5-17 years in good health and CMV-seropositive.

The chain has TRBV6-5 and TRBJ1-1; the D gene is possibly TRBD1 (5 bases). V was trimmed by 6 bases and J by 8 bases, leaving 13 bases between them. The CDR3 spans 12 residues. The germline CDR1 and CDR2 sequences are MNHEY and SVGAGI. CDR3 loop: CASSPGVSEAFF. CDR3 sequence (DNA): TGTGCCAGCAGCCCGGGGGTATCAGAAGCTTTCTTT.

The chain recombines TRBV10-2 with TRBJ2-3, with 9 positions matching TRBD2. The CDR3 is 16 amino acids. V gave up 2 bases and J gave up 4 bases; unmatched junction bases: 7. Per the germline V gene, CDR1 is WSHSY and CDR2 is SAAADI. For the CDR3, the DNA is TGCGCCAGCAGTGAGATAGCGGGGGACAACCCAGATACGCAGTATTTT. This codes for CASSEIAGDNPDTQYF.

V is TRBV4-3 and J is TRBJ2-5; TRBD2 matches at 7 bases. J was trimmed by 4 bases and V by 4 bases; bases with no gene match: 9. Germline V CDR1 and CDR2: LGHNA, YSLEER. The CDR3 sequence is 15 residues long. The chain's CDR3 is CASSPVGGMGETQYF. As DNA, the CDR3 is TGCGCCAGCAGCCCAGTCGGGGGGATGGGAGAGACCCAGTACTTC.

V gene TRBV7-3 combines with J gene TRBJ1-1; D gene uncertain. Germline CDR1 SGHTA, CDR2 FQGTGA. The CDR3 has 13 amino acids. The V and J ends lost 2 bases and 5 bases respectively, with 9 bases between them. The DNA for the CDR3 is TGTGCCAGCAGCTTATTAAAGGAGACTGAAGCTTTCTTT. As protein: CASSLLKETEAFF.

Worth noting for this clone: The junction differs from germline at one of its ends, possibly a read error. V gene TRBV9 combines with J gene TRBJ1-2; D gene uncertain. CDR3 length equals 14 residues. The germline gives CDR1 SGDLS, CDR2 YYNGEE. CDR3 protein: CASSVDSYSYDYTF. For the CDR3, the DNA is TGTGCCAGCAGCGTAGACAGTTACAGCTATGACTACACCTTC.

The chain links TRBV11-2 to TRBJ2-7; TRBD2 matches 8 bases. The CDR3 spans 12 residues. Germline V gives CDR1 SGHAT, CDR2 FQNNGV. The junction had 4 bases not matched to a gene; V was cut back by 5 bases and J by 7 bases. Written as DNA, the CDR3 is TGTGCCAGCAGCCGGGAGGGTCGGGAGCAGTACGTC. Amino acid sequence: CASSREGREQYV.

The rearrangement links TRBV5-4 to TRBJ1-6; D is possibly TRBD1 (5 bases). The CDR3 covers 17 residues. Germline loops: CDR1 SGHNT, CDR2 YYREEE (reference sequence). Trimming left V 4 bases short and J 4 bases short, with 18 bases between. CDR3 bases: TGTGCCAGCAGCGCTCCGGGGCCCAGCGGGTATAATTCACCCCTCCACTTT. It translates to CASSAPGPSGYNSPLHF.

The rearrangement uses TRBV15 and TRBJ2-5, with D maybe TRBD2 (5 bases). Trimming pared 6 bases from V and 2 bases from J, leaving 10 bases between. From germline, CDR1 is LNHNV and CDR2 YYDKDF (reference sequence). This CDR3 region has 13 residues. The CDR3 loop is CATSFGLQETQYF. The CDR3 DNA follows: TGTGCCACCAGTTTCGGACTGCAAGAGACCCAGTACTTC.

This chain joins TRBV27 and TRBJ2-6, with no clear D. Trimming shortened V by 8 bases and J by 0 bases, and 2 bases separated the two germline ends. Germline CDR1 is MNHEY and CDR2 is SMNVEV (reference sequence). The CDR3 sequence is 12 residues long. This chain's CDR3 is CASLSGANVLTF. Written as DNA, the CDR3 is TGTGCCAGCCTCTCTGGGGCCAACGTCCTGACTTTC.

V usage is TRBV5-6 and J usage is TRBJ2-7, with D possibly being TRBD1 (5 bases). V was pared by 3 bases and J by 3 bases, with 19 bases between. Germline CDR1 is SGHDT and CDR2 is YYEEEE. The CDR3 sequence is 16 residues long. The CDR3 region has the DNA TGTGCCAGCAGCTCCCAGGGTAAACGGGCCCGCTACGAGCAGTACTTC. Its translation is CASSSQGKRARYEQYF. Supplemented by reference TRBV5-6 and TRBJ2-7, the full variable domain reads DAGVTQSPTHLIKTRGQQVTLRCSPKSGHDTVSWYQQALGQGPQFIFQYYEEEERQRGNFPDRFSGHQFPNYSSELNVNALLLGDSALYLCASSSQGKRARYEQYFGPGTRLTVT.

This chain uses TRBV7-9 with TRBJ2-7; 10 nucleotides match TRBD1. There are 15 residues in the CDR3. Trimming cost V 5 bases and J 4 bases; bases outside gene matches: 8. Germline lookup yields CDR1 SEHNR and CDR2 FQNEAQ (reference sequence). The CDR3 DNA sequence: TGTGCCAGCAGCCACCGGGACAGGGGAACGTACGAGCAGTACTTC. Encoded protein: CASSHRDRGTYEQYF. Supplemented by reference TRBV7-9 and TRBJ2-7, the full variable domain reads DTGVSQNPRHKITKRGQNVTFRCDPISEHNRLYWYRQTLGQGPEFLTYFQNEAQLEKSRLLSDRFSAERPKGSFSTLEIQRTEQGDSAMYLCASSHRDRGTYEQYFGPGTRLTVT.

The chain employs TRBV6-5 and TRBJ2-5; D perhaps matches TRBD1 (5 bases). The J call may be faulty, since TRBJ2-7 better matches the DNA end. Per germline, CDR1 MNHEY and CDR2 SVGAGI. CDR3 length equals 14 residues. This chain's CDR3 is CASSPRQTSYEQYF. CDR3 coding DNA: TGTGCCAGCAGCCCCAGACAGACTTCCTACGAGCAGTACTTC.

CDR3: CASSALGTGPSGANVLTF. The CDR3 region has the DNA TGTGCCAGCAGCGCCTTAGGGACAGGGCCCTCTGGGGCCAACGTCCTGACTTTC. V gene TRBV9 combines with J gene TRBJ2-6, with 9 bases that match TRBD1. After removal of 3 bases from V and 0 bases from J, the junction contained 7 bases not matched to a gene. Germline assignment: CDR1 SGDLS and CDR2 YYNGEE. The CDR3 spans 18 residues.

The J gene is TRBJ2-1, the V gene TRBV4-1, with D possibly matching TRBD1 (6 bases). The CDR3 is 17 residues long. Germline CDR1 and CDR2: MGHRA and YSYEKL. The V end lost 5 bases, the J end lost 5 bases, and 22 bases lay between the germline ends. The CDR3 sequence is CASSTYQGHLTNNEQFF. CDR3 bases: TGCGCCAGCAGCACCTATCAGGGACATTTAACCAACAATGAGCAGTTCTTC.

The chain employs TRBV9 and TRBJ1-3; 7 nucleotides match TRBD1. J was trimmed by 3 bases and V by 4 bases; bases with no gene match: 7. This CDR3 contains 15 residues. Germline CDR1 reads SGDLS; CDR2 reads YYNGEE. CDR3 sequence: CASSTTRDSGNTIYF. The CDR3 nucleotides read TGTGCCAGCAGCACTACCCGGGACAGTGGAAACACCATATATTTT.

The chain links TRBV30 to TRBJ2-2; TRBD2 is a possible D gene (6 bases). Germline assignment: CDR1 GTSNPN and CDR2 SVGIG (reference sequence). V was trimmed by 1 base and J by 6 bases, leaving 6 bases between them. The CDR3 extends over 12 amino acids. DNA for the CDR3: TGTGCCTGGAGTGGGGGGGCCGGGGAGCTGTTTTTT. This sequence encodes CAWSGGAGELFF.

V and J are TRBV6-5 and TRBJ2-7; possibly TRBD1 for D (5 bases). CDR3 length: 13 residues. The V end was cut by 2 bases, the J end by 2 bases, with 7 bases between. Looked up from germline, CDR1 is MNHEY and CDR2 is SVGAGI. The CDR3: CASSYTGTYEQYF. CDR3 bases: TGTGCCAGCAGTTACACAGGAACCTACGAGCAGTACTTC.

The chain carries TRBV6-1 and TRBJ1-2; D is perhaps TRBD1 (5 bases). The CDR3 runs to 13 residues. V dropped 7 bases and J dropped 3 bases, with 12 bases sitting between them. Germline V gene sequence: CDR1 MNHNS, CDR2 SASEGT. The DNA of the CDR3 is TGTGCCAGCATTTATTGGGGCGACTATGGCTACACCTTC. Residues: CASIYWGDYGYTF.

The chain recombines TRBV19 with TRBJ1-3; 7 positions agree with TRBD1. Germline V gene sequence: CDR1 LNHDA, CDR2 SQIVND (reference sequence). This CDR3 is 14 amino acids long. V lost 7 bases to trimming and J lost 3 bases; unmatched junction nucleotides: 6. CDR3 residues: CASTETGLGNTIYF. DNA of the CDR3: TGTGCCAGTACGGAGACAGGGCTTGGAAACACCATATATTTT.

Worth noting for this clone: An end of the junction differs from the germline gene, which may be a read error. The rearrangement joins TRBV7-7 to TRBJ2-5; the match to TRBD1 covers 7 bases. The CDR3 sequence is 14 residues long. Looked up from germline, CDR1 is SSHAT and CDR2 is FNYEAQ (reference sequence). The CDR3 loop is CASSIQGIQETQYF. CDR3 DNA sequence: TGTGCTAGCAGCATACAGGGGATACAAGAGACCCAGTACTTC.

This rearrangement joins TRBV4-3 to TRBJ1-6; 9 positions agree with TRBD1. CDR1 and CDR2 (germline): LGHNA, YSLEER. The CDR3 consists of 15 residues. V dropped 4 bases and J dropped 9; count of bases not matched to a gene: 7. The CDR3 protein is CASSLGTGSGSPLHF. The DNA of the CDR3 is TGCGCCAGCAGCCTCGGGACAGGGTCTGGTTCACCCCTCCACTTT.

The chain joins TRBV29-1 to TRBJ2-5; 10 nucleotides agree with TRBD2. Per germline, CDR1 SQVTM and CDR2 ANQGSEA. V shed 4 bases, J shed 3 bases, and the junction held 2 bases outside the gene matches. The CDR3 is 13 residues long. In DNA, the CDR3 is TGCAGCGTTGTAGCGGGGGGTAAAGAGACCCAGTACTTC. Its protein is CSVVAGGKETQYF.

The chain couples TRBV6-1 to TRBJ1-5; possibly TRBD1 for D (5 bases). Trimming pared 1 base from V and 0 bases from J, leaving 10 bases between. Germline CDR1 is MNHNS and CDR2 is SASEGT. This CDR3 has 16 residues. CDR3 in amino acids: CASSEGTLYSNQPQHF. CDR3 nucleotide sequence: TGTGCCAGCAGTGAAGGGACACTGTATAGCAATCAGCCCCAGCATTTT.

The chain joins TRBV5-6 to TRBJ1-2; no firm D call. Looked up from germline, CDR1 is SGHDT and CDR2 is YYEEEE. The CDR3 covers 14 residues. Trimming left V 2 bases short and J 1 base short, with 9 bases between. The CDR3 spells CASSFGRFNYGYTF. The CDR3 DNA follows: TGTGCCAGCAGCTTCGGCAGGTTTAACTATGGCTACACCTTC.

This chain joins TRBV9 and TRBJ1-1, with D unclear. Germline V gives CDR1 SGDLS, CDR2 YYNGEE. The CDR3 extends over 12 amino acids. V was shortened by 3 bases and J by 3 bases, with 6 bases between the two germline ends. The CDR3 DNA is TGTGCCAGCAGCGAACGCGACACTGAAGCTTTCTTT. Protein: CASSERDTEAFF.

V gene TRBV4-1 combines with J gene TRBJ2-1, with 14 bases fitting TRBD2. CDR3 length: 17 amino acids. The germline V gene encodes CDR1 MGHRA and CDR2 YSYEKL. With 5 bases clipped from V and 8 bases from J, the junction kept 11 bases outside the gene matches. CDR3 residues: CASSIRLAGGLMDEQFF. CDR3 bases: TGCGCCAGCAGCATTCGACTAGCGGGGGGGCTTATGGATGAGCAGTTCTTC.

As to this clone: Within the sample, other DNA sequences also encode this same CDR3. This chain's CDR3 is CASSASGGATYEQYF. DNA of the CDR3: TGTGCCAGCAGCGCTAGCGGGGGGGCTACCTACGAGCAGTACTTC. The rearrangement links TRBV9 to TRBJ2-7, with 12 nucleotides matching TRBD2. CDR1 and CDR2 from the germline V gene are SGDLS and YYNGEE. J gave up 2 bases and V 3 bases, and 3 bases lay outside the gene matches. CDR3 length: 15 amino acids.

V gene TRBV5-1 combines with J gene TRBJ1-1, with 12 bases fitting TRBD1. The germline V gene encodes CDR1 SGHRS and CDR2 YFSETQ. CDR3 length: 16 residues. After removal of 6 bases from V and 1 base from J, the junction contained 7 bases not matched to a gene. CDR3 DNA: TGCGCCAGCACCTGGGGGGACAGGGGGCCGAACACTGAAGCTTTCTTT. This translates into CASTWGDRGPNTEAFF. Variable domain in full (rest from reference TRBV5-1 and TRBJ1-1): KAGVTQTPRYLIKTRGQQVTLSCSPISGHRSVSWYQQTPGQGLQFLFEYFSETQRNKGNFPGRFSGRQFSNSRSEMNVSTLELGDSALYLCASTWGDRGPNTEAFFGQGTRLTVV.

The CDR3 loop reads CASSQWLVGVAFF. DNA of the CDR3: TGTGCCAGCAGCCAATGGCTCGTCGGGGTAGCTTTCTTT. V gene TRBV6-6 combines with J gene TRBJ1-1; D call uncertain. V gave up 6 bases and J gave up 10 bases, with 18 bases separating them. This CDR3 spans 13 amino acids. The germline CDR1 and CDR2 sequences are MNHNY and SVGAGI (reference sequence).

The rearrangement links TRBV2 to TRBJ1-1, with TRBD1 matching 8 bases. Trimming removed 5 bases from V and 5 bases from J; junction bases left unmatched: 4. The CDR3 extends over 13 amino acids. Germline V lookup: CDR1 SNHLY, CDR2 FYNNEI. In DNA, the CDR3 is TGTGCCAGCAGTACGACAGGGGATACTGAAGCTTTCTTT. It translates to CASSTTGDTEAFF.